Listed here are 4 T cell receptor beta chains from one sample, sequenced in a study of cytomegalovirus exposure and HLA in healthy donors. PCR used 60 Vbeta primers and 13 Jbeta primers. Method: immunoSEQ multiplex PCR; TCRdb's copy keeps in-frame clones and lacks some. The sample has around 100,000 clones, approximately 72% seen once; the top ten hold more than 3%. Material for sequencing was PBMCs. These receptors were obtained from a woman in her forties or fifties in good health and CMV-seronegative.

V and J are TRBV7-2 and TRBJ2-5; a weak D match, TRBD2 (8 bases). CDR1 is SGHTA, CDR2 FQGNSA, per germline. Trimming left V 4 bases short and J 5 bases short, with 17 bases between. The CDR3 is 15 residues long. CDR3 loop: CASSSYRGGRETQYF. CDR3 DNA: TGTGCCAGCAGCTCCTACAGGGGCGGGAGGGAGACCCAGTACTTC.

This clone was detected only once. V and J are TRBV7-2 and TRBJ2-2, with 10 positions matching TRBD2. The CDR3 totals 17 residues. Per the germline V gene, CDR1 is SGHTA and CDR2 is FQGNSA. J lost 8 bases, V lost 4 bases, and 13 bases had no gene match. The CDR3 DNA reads TGTGCCAGCAGCTCTTCCGTAGCGGGAGGAGGCAAGGGGGAGCTGTTTTTT. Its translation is CASSSSVAGGGKGELFF.

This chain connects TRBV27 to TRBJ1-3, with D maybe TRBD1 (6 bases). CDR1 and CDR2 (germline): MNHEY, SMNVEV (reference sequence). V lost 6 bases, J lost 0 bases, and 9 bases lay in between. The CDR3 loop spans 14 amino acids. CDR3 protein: CASRRGGSGNTIYF. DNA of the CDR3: TGTGCCAGCAGACGAGGGGGCTCTGGAAACACCATATATTTT.

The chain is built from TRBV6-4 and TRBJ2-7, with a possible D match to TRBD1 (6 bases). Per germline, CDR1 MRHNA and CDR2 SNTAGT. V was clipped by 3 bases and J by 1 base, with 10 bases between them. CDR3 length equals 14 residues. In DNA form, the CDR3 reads TGTGCCAGCAGTGAAGGGGGTGAGTCCTACGAGCAGTACTTC. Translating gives CASSEGGESYEQYF.